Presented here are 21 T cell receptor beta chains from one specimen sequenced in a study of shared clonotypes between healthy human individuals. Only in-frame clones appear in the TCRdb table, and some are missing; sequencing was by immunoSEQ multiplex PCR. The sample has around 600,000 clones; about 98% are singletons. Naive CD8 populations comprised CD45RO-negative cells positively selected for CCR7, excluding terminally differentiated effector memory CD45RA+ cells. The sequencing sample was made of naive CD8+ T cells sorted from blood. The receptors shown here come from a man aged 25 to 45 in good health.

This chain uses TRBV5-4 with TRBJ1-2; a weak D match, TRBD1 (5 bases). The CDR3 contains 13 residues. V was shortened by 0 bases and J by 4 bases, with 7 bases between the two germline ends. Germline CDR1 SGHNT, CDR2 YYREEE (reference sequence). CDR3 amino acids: CASSLGGTYGYTF. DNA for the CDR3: TGTGCCAGCAGCTTGGGAGGGACCTATGGCTACACCTTC.

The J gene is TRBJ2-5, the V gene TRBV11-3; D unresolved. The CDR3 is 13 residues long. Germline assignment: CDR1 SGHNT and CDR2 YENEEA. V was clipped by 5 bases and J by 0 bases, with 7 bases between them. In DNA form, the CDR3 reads TGTGCCAGCAGCCCCCGTAACCAAGAGACCCAGTACTTC. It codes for CASSPRNQETQYF.

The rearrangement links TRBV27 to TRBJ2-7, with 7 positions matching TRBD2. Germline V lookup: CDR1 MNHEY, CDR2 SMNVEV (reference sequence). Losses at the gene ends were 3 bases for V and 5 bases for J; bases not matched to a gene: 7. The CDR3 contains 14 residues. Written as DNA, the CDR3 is TGTGCCAGCAGTTTTGGGCGGGAGAGGCACGAGCAGTACTTC. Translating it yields CASSFGRERHEQYF.

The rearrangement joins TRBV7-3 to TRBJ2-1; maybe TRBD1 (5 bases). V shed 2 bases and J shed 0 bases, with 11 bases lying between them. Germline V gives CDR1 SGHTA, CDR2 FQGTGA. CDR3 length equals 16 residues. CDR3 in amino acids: CASSLGAYSSYNEQFF. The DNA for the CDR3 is TGTGCCAGCAGCTTAGGGGCTTATAGCTCCTACAATGAGCAGTTCTTC.

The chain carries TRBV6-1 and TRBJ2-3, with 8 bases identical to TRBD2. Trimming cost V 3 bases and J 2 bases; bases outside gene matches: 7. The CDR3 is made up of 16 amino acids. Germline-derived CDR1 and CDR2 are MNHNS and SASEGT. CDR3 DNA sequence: TGTGCCAGCAGTGACCCAAGCGGGAGCCTCACAGATACGCAGTATTTT. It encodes CASSDPSGSLTDTQYF.

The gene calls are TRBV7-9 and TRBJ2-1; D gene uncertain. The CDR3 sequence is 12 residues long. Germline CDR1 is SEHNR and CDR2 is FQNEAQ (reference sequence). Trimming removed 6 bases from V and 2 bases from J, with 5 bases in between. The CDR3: CASRYPYNEQFF. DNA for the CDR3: TGTGCCAGCAGATATCCCTACAATGAGCAGTTCTTC.

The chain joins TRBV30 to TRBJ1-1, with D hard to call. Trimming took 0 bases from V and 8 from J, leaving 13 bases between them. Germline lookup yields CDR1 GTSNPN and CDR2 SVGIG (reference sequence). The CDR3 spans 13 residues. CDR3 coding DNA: TGTGCCTGGAGTGTGATGGCAGCCCGAGAAGCTTTCTTT. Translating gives CAWSVMAAREAFF. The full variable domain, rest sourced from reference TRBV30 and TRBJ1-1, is SQTIHQWPATLVQPVGSPLSLECTVEGTSNPNLYWYRQAAGRGLQLLFYSVGIGQISSEVPQNLSASRPQDRQFILSSKKLLLSDSGFYLCAWSVMAAREAFFGQGTRLTVV.

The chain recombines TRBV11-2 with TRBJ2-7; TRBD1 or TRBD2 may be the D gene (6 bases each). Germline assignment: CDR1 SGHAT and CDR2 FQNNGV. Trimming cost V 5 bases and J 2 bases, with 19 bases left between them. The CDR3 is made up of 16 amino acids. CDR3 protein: CASSPRTGAKAYEQYF. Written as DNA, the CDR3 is TGTGCCAGCAGCCCCCGTACGGGGGCTAAGGCCTACGAGCAGTACTTC.

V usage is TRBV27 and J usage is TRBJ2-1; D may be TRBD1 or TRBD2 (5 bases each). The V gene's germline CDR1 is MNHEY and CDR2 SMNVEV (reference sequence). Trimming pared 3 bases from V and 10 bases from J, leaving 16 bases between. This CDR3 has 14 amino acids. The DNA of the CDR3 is TGTGCCAGCAGTTTTCGGACAACCGGGATGGAGCAGTTCTTC. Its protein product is CASSFRTTGMEQFF.

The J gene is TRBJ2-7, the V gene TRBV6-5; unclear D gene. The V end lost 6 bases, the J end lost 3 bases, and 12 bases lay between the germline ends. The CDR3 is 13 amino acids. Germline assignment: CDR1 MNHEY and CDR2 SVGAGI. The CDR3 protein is CASSSTKNYEQYF. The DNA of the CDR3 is TGTGCCAGCAGCAGCACCAAGAACTACGAGCAGTACTTC.

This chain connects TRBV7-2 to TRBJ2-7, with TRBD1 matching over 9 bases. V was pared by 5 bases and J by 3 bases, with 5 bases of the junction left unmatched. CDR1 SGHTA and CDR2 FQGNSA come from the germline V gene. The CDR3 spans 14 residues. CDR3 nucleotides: TGTGCCAGCAGCCGACCGGGACAGGGCTACGAGCAGTACTTC. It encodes CASSRPGQGYEQYF.

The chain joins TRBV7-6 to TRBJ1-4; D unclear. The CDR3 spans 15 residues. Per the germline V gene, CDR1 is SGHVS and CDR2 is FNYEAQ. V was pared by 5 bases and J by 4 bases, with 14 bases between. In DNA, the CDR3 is TGTGCCAGCAGCAACAGCCCAGAGGGTAATGAAAAACTGTTTTTT. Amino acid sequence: CASSNSPEGNEKLFF.

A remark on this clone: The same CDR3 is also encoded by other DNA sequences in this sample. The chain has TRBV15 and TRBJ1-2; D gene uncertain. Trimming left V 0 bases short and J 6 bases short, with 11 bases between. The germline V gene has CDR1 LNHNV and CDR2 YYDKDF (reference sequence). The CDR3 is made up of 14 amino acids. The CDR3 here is CATSRDRGGNGYTF. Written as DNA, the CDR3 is TGTGCCACCAGCAGAGATAGAGGAGGCAATGGCTACACCTTC.

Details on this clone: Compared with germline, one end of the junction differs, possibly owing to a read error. CDR3 nucleotide sequence: TGTGCCAGCAGCCCTGGGACAGTACTTAACTTC. As protein: CASSPGTVLNF. The chain recombines TRBV9 with TRBJ2-5; 7 nucleotides agree with TRBD1. The length of the CDR3 is 11 residues. The germline V gene encodes CDR1 SGDLS and CDR2 YYNGEE.

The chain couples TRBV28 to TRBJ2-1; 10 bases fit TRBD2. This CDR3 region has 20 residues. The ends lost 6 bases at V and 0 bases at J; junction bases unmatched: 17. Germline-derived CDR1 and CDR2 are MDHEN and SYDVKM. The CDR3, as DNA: TGTGCCAGCAGCGGGACTGCTAGCGGGAGTCTACCGAGCTCCTACAATGAGCAGTTCTTC. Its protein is CASSGTASGSLPSSYNEQFF.

The CDR3 spells CASNPYRATNEKLFF. As DNA, the CDR3 is TGTGCCAGCAACCCTTACAGGGCGACTAATGAAAAACTGTTTTTT. V usage is TRBV28 and J usage is TRBJ1-4; TRBD1 is a possible D gene (6 bases). The V gene lost 7 bases and the J gene lost 2 bases, with 14 bases spanning the gap. The CDR3 sequence is 15 residues long. Germline V gives CDR1 MDHEN, CDR2 SYDVKM.

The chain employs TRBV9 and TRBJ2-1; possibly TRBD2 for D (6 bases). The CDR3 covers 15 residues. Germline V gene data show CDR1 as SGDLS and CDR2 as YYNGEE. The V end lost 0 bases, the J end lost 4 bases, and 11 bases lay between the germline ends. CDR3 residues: CASSVDQRAYNEQFF. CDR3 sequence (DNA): TGTGCCAGCAGCGTAGATCAGCGGGCTTACAATGAGCAGTTCTTC.

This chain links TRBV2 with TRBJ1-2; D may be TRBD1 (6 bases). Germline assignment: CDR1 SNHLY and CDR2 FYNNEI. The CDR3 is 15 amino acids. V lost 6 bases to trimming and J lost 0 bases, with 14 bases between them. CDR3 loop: CASRDRDITNYGYTF. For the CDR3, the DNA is TGTGCCAGCAGAGACCGGGACATAACTAACTATGGCTACACCTTC. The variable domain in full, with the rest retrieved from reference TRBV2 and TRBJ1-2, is EPEVTQTPSHQVTQMGQEVILRCVPISNHLYFYWYRQILGQKVEFLVSFYNNEISEKSEIFDDQFSVERPDGSNFTLKIRSTKLEDSAMYFCASRDRDITNYGYTFGSGTRLTVV.

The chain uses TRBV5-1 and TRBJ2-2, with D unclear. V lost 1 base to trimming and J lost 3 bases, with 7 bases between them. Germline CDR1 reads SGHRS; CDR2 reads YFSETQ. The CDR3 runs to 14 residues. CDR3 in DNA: TGCGCCAGCAGCTTGCAGGACCACACCGGGGAGCTGTTTTTT. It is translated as CASSLQDHTGELFF.

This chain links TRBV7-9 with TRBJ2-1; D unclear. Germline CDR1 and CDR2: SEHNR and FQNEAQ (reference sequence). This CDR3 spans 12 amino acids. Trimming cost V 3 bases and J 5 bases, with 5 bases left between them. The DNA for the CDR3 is TGTGCCAGCAGCTTGACCCACAATGAGCAGTTCTTC. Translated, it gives CASSLTHNEQFF.

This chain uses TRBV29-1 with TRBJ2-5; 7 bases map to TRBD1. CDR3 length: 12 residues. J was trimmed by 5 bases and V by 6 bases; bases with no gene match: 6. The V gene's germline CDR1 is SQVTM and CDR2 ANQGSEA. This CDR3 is CSVVTGTETQYF. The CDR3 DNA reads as TGCAGCGTAGTGACAGGGACGGAGACCCAGTACTTC. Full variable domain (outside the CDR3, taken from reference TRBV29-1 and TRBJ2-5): SAVISQKPSRDICQRGTSLTIQCQVDSQVTMMFWYRQQPGQSLTLIATANQGSEATYESGFVIDKFPISRPNLTFSTLTVSNMSPEDSSIYLCSVVTGTETQYFGPGTRLLVL.